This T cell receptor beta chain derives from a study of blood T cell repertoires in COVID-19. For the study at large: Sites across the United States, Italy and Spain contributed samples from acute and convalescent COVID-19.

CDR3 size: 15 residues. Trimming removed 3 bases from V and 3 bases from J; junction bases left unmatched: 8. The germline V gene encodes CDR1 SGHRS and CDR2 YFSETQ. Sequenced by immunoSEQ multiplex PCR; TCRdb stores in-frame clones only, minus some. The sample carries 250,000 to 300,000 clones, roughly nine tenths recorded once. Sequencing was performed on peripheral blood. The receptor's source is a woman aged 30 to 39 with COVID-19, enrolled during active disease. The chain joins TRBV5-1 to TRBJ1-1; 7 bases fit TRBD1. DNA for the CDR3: TGCGCCAGCAGCTCTTTTACAGGGGAGGACACTGAAGCTTTCTTT. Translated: CASSSFTGEDTEAFF.